A single sample gave rise to the 8 T cell receptor beta chains below, sequenced in a study of CD8 T cells in ankylosing spondylitis. Broader study findings: A motif in TCR beta, a set of under 10 highly homologous variants, appeared characteristic of ankylosing spondylitis blood.

No antigen has been assigned to these receptors. TCRdb reanalysed the 5' RACE reads using MiXCR and keeps one entry per CDR3 protein. The repertoire holds roughly 700,000 distinct CDR3 sequences, around 17% seen once, with around 20% in the top ten. The sample was blood, either unsorted or a sorted T cell fraction (not recorded which). The receptors were gathered from a male donor with ankylosing spondylitis.

This clonotype was counted between two and nine times. This chain joins TRBV7-2 and TRBJ2-5; D is perhaps TRBD1 (7 bases). The V gene's germline CDR1 is SGHTA and CDR2 FQGNSA. This CDR3 region has 15 residues. Deletions cut 4 bases from V and 4 bases from J, with 16 bases between. The CDR3 loop is CASSYTSQGGETQYF. CDR3 nucleotides: TGTGCCAGCAGCTACACATCGCAGGGGGGAGAGACCCAGTACTTC.

In DNA, the CDR3 is TGTGCCAGCAGGAAACCGGGACTAAGTCAAGAGACCCAGTACTTC. This encodes CASRKPGLSQETQYF. The chain couples TRBV11-2 to TRBJ2-5; TRBD2 aligns across 7 bases. The CDR3 loop spans 15 amino acids. With 6 bases clipped from V and 2 bases from J, the junction kept 9 bases outside the gene matches. Germline CDR1 SGHAT, CDR2 FQNNGV.

In this sample, this clonotype turned up many times. The chain employs TRBV5-1 and TRBJ1-1; 7 bases map to TRBD1. The trim removed 4 bases at V and 3 bases at J, leaving 6 bases unmatched. CDR1 is SGHRS and CDR2 is YFSETQ in the germline V gene. This CDR3 spans 14 amino acids. The CDR3 DNA reads TGCGCCAGCAGCAGATATACAGGGGACACTGAAGCTTTCTTT. It is translated as CASSRYTGDTEAFF.

The chain recombines TRBV18 with TRBJ1-2; 8 bases are a match to TRBD1. The trim removed 3 bases at V and 5 bases at J, leaving 5 bases unmatched. The CDR3 has 14 amino acids. Germline V CDR1 and CDR2: KGHSH, LQKENI. The CDR3 loop is CASSPETGAYGYTF. CDR3 DNA: TGTGCCAGCTCACCTGAGACAGGGGCTTATGGCTACACCTTC.

This sequence joins TRBV6-1 and TRBJ2-3; D perhaps matches TRBD2 (5 bases). The ends were cut back, 2 bases at V and 7 bases at J, with 10 bases in the middle. The germline V gene encodes CDR1 MNHNS and CDR2 SASEGT. This CDR3 has 13 residues. In DNA form, the CDR3 reads TGTGCCAGCAGTGAAAACAGAGGGAATACGCAGTATTTT. It yields the protein CASSENRGNTQYF.

The CDR3 coding sequence is TGCGCCAGCAGCCCGACAGGGATGAACTATGGCTACACCTTC. Its protein product is CASSPTGMNYGYTF. The chain links TRBV4-3 to TRBJ1-2; 7 nucleotides align to TRBD1. Germline CDR1 and CDR2: LGHNA and YSLEER. The CDR3 sequence is 14 residues long. The trim removed 4 bases at V and 2 bases at J, leaving 4 bases unmatched.

The chain uses TRBV7-9 and TRBJ1-1, with D unresolved. The CDR3 is 13 amino acids. Trimming took 1 base from V and 4 from J, leaving 7 bases between them. Germline V lookup: CDR1 SEHNR, CDR2 FQNEAQ (reference sequence). In nucleotides, the CDR3 is TGTGCCAGCAGCTTAGATCTGGTCACTGAAGCTTTCTTT. This sequence encodes CASSLDLVTEAFF.

This clonotype has a handful of counts. V and J are TRBV7-2 and TRBJ1-2; tentative D call: TRBD1 (5 bases). The CDR3 contains 13 residues. Germline V CDR1 and CDR2: SGHTA, FQGNSA. V dropped 1 base and J dropped 8 bases, with 11 bases sitting between them. This CDR3 reads CASSLERGWGYTF. In DNA, the CDR3 is TGTGCCAGCAGCTTAGAGAGGGGCTGGGGCTACACCTTC.